Listed below are T cell receptor beta chains from one sample, sequenced in a study of shared clonotypes between healthy human individuals. Using immunoSEQ multiplex PCR, the repertoire was profiled, and TCRdb retains in-frame clones only, with some absent. This sample yields hundreds of thousands of clones, of which 95% to 98% are seen a single time; approximately 0.057% belongs to the top ten. What was sequenced was naive CD4+ T cells sorted from blood. These receptor sequences come from a woman aged 30 to 39 in good health. Each CDR3 is given with its conserved first and last residue. D genes are given only for firm matches. Part of the rows lack a size; the others show once, few, many or a class for expanded clones.

>NA|NA|TRBV4-1|TRBJ2-6
CASSQDPGRRSGANVLTF
TGCGCCAGCAGCCAAGATCCAGGGCGGCGCTCTGGGGCCAACGTCCTGACTTTC
>once|NA|TRBV5-1|TRBJ1-5
CASSLAGTDNQPQHF
TGCGCCAGCAGCTTGGCCGGTACAGACAATCAGCCCCAGCATTTT
>NA|TRBD1|TRBV10-3|TRBJ2-2
CAISNPGTGAGELFF
TGTGCCATTTCGAACCCCGGGACAGGGGCCGGGGAGCTGTTTTTT
>once|NA|TRBV7-2|TRBJ2-1
CASSLVPYNEQFF
TGTGCCAGCAGCTTAGTGCCCTACAATGAGCAGTTCTTC
>NA|TRBD1|TRBV5-1|TRBJ2-7
CGTGNSYEQYF
TGCGGGACAGGGAACTCCTACGAGCAGTACTTC
>NA|NA|TRBV27|TRBJ1-5
CASSSQYSNQPQHF
TGTGCCAGCAGTTCCCAATATAGCAATCAGCCCCAGCATTTT
>NA|NA|TRBV10-3|TRBJ2-1
CAISESKRAGGAQFF
TGTGCCATCAGTGAGTCGAAGAGGGCCGGAGGCGCGCAGTTCTTC
>NA|NA|TRBV6-4|TRBJ1-1
CASTTSEEAFF
TGTGCCAGCACCACCTCCGAGGAAGCTTTCTTT
>NA|TRBD1|TRBV9|TRBJ2-3
CASSVPKQGISDTQYF
TGTGCCAGCAGCGTCCCAAAACAGGGGATCTCAGATACGCAGTATTTT
>NA|TRBD1|TRBV28|TRBJ2-2
CASLDRGPTGELFF
TGTGCCAGCCTAGACAGGGGGCCCACCGGGGAGCTGTTTTTT
>NA|NA|TRBV28|TRBJ2-5
CASTSRGETQYF
TGTGCCAGCACCTCACGAGGGGAGACCCAGTACTTC
>NA|NA|TRBV7-9|TRBJ2-7
CASSPGFSYEQYF
TGTGCCAGCAGCCCCGGGTTCTCCTACGAGCAGTACTTC
>NA|TRBD2|TRBV7-9|TRBJ2-1
CASRRVAGGTEQFF
TGTGCCAGCAGACGGGTAGCGGGAGGCACTGAGCAGTTCTTC
>NA|TRBD1|TRBV11-2|TRBJ2-1
CASSLDTTGAYNEQFF
TGTGCCAGCAGCTTAGATACGACAGGGGCCTACAATGAGCAGTTCTTC
>once|TRBD2|TRBV25-1|TRBJ2-5
CASSDLAGGAETQYF
TGTGCCAGCAGTGATCTAGCGGGAGGGGCAGAGACCCAGTACTTC
>once|TRBD2|TRBV5-4|TRBJ2-5
CASSLGGTSGNQETQYF
TGTGCCAGCAGCTTGGGGGGGACTAGCGGAAACCAAGAGACCCAGTACTTC
>NA|TRBD1|TRBV9|TRBJ1-6
CASSQYDRVDNSPLHF
TGTGCCAGCAGCCAATACGACAGGGTGGACAATTCACCCCTCCACTTT
>NA|TRBD2|TRBV19|TRBJ2-2
CASSIASGRARTGELFF
TGTGCCAGTAGTATAGCCAGCGGGAGGGCCCGAACCGGGGAGCTGTTTTTT
>few|NA|TRBV18|TRBJ2-3
CASSPRRQITDTQYF
TGTGCCAGCTCACCAAGGAGACAGATCACAGATACGCAGTATTTT
>NA|TRBD2|TRBV7-9|TRBJ2-1
CASSLVYTSGVNNEQFF
TGTGCCAGCAGCTTAGTCTACACTAGCGGGGTGAACAATGAGCAGTTCTTC
>NA|NA|TRBV6-5|TRBJ2-7
CASSSREVGVEQYF
TGTGCCAGCAGTTCTCGCGAAGTTGGAGTTGAGCAGTACTTC
>NA|TRBD1|TRBV28|TRBJ1-5
CASRDRGGNQPQHF
TGTGCCAGCAGAGACAGGGGTGGCAATCAGCCCCAGCATTTT
>NA|NA|TRBV28|TRBJ1-5
CASSPRGGFHQPQHF
TGTGCCAGCAGTCCTAGGGGCGGGTTCCATCAGCCCCAGCATTTT
>NA|NA|TRBV18|TRBJ1-5
CASSPNNQPQHF
TGTGCCAGCTCACCGAACAATCAGCCCCAGCATTTT
>NA|NA|TRBV7-2|TRBJ2-7
CASSLPGYAYEQYF
TGTGCCAGCAGCCTACCCGGGTACGCCTACGAGCAGTACTTC
>NA|NA|TRBV6-1|TRBJ2-4
CASSEGVGVIQYF
TGTGCCAGCAGTGAAGGGGTTGGAGTCATTCAGTACTTC
>NA|NA|TRBV11-2|TRBJ2-1
CASNSQRSDEQFF
TGTGCCAGCAACTCCCAAAGGTCGGATGAGCAGTTCTTC
>NA|TRBD1|TRBV29-1|TRBJ1-1
CSVQGQANTEAFF
TGCAGCGTCCAGGGACAGGCGAACACTGAAGCTTTCTTT
>NA|TRBD1|TRBV11-2|TRBJ2-7
CASSGRDRPYEQYF
TGTGCCAGCAGCGGCCGGGACAGACCCTACGAGCAGTACTTC
>NA|NA|TRBV7-9|TRBJ1-1
CASSLAANPMNTEAFF
TGTGCCAGCAGCTTAGCCGCGAACCCGATGAACACTGAAGCTTTCTTT
>NA|NA|TRBV6-4|TRBJ1-5
CASSDTPQRANQPQHF
TGTGCCAGCAGTGACACCCCCCAGAGGGCCAATCAGCCCCAGCATTTT
>NA|NA|TRBV4-1|TRBJ1-3
CASSRRGLTESGNTIYF
TGCGCCAGCAGCCGAAGGGGCCTAACTGAGTCTGGAAACACCATATATTTT
>NA|TRBD2|TRBV6-1|TRBJ2-2
CASSGNGRGTGELFF
TGTGCCAGCAGTGGAAACGGGAGGGGGACCGGGGAGCTGTTTTTT
>NA|TRBD1|TRBV5-1|TRBJ2-7
CASSFRDRGLAEQYF
TGCGCCAGCAGCTTCCGGGACAGGGGGCTTGCGGAGCAGTACTTC
>once|NA|TRBV5-6|TRBJ2-1
CASSLVGDYYNEQFF
TGTGCCAGCAGCTTGGTAGGCGACTACTACAATGAGCAGTTCTTC
>NA|NA|TRBV19|TRBJ2-7
CASSPSVSYEQYF
TGTGCCAGTAGTCCCTCGGTCTCCTACGAGCAGTACTTC
>NA|NA|TRBV7-9|TRBJ1-2
CASSLGTTYGYTF
TGTGCCAGCAGCTTGGGGACAACCTATGGCTACACCTTC
>NA|TRBD2|TRBV7-6|TRBJ2-7
CASSLRTSGIPNEQYF
TGTGCCAGCAGCTTAAGGACTAGCGGGATCCCTAACGAGCAGTACTTC
>NA|NA|TRBV7-7|TRBJ2-7
CASSLETGSSYEQYF
TGTGCCAGCAGCTTAGAGACAGGAAGCTCCTACGAGCAGTACTTC